This T cell receptor beta chain was identified during a study of post-analysis software for immune sequencing data. The study, taken as a whole, reports: Four or five TRBV segments, TRBV5-6, TRBV5-1 and TRBV20-1 among them, were found more frequent in patients than controls. Batch-mates among the samples co-clustered strongly by F measure. Significantly lower normalized Chao1 diversity was seen in multiple sclerosis patients than in controls.

This clonotype has just a few counts. Its antigen is not known. After removal of 7 bases from V and 0 bases from J, the junction contained 9 bases not matched to a gene. The germline CDR1 and CDR2 sequences are SQVTM and ANQGSEA. The CDR3 sequence is 16 residues long. cDNA libraries of TCR beta carried unique molecular identifiers. Using its own MiXCR run on the PCR reads, TCRdb lists one record per CDR3 protein. This sample yields about 560,000 distinct CDR3 sequences, of which about 44% are seen a single time; about 1.5% belongs to the top ten. The clonotype originates from a girl between 10 and 17 years old with multiple sclerosis. This sequence joins TRBV29-1 and TRBJ1-1; 12 bases are shared with TRBD1. The sequencing sample was made of blood. The CDR3 loop reads CSAFRDRGRLNTEAFF. The CDR3 DNA follows: TGCAGCGCATTCCGGGACAGGGGGCGTTTGAACACTGAAGCTTTCTTT.